Below, 28 T cell receptor beta chains from the same sample are listed, as sequenced in a study of blood T cells in healthy people across ages. Using a J-beta primer mix together with a sample-barcoded 5' primer, a second PCR was run for about 6 to 11 cycles. A single record per CDR3 protein comes from TCRdb applying MiXCR to the 5' RACE reads. The sample carries about 650,000 distinct CDR3 sequences, roughly half recorded once. The sample comprised blood. Receptors originate from a woman older than 75 in good health.

This sequence joins TRBV21-1 and TRBJ1-4; the listed D gene, TRBD1, was not tested against the DNA. TRBV21-1 is assigned pseudogene status. CDR3 length: 16 residues. CDR3 sequence reads: CASSKGGGRGPEKLFF. In nucleotides, the CDR3 is TGTGCCAGCAGCAAAGGGGGGGGCAGGGGGCCTGAAAAACTGTTTTTT.

This clonotype has more than one count but fewer than ten. The V call is TRBV20-1, the J call TRBJ2-3; TRBD2 agrees at 11 bases. The V and J ends lost 1 base and 0 bases, in that order; junction bases with no gene match: 9. Per the germline V gene, CDR1 is DFQATT and CDR2 is SNEGSKA (reference sequence). This CDR3 comprises 18 residues. CDR3 coding DNA: TGCAGTGCTAGAGCAGGAGTAGCGGGAGGGCCAAGCACAGATACGCAGTATTTT. Protein sequence: CSARAGVAGGPSTDTQYF.

The J gene is TRBJ2-7, the V gene TRBV9, with TRBD2 matching 7 bases. Per the germline V gene, CDR1 is SGDLS and CDR2 is YYNGEE. V was clipped by 2 bases and J by 2 bases; unmatched bases: 7. This CDR3 is built from 15 residues. The CDR3 DNA reads as TGTGCCAGCAGCGTCGAGCGGGGACCGCCCTACGAGCAGTACTTC. Translated: CASSVERGPPYEQYF.

In this sample, this clonotype turned up many times. This sequence joins TRBV12-3 or TRBV12-4 and TRBJ2-5; D not resolved. The CDR3 runs 15 residues. V gave up 4 bases and J gave up 4 bases, with 16 bases separating them. CDR3 nucleotides: TGTGCCAGCAGTTCGGACCCACCTCCGAGAGAGACCCAGTACTTC. Translated: CASSSDPPPRETQYF.

This clonotype was detected many times. This chain links TRBV5-6 with TRBJ2-1; D is unresolved. The CDR3 extends over 11 amino acids. Trimming took 4 bases from V and 10 from J, leaving 9 bases between them. Per germline, CDR1 SGHDT and CDR2 YYEEEE. DNA for the CDR3: TGTGCCAGCAGCGCGAGCTTAGAGCAGTTCTTC. Protein product: CASSASLEQFF.

This clonotype was observed a handful of times. A much larger clone lies a single base off, so this may be a read error. The chain's CDR3 is CSARAPSKNPYEQYF. The CDR3 DNA sequence: TGCAGTGCCAGGGCGCCTAGCAAAAATCCCTACGAGCAGTACTTC. The chain carries TRBV20-1 and TRBJ2-7; D may match TRBD1 or TRBD2 (5 bases each). The CDR3 has 15 residues. Deletions cut 6 bases from V and 2 bases from J, with 20 bases between. CDR1 and CDR2 from the germline V gene are DFQATT and SNEGSKA (reference sequence).

The chain is built from TRBV28 and TRBJ1-5; TRBD1 matches at 7 bases. V lost 6 bases, J lost 6 bases, and 11 bases stayed unmatched. Germline lookup yields CDR1 MDHEN and CDR2 SYDVKM. The CDR3 runs 15 residues. CDR3 DNA sequence: TGTGCCAGCAGCTCGGACAGGAGCTTTAGTCAGCCCCAGCATTTT. Translating gives CASSSDRSFSQPQHF.

CDR3: CASSQDLGRKETQYF. CDR3 bases: TGCGCCAGCAGCCAAGATCTGGGCAGAAAAGAGACCCAGTACTTC. The chain employs TRBV4-1 and TRBJ2-5; no definite D call. Per the germline V gene, CDR1 is MGHRA and CDR2 is YSYEKL. The CDR3 sequence is 15 residues long. The V end was cut by 0 bases, the J end by 3 bases, with 11 bases between.

The J gene is TRBJ2-1, the V gene TRBV10-3; 12 bases align to TRBD1. Germline-derived CDR1 and CDR2 are ENHRY and SYGVKD. The length of the CDR3 is 19 residues. The V and J ends lost 6 bases and 7 bases, in that order; junction bases with no gene match: 19. CDR3 region: CAISSGTGGLARKLNEQFF. As DNA, the CDR3 is TGTGCCATCAGCTCCGGGACAGGGGGCCTGGCTAGAAAGCTAAATGAGCAGTTCTTC.

The CDR3 sequence: CASSPSGLRSYEQYF. The DNA for the CDR3 is TGCGCCAGCAGCCCAAGCGGACTACGCTCCTACGAGCAGTACTTC. The V and J genes are TRBV5-1 and TRBJ2-7; maybe TRBD2 (6 bases). Germline V gene data show CDR1 as SGHRS and CDR2 as YFSETQ. This CDR3 is built from 15 residues. The ends were cut back, 4 bases at V and 0 bases at J, with 14 bases in the middle.

This clonotype has just a few counts. J is TRBJ1-1 and V is TRBV9; 9 positions agree with TRBD1. CDR3 length: 15 amino acids. Trimming cost V 3 bases and J 3 bases; bases outside gene matches: 6. CDR1 and CDR2 from the germline V gene are SGDLS and YYNGEE. Here the CDR3 DNA reads TGTGCCAGCAGCGGATCACAGGGGGCAGACACTGAAGCTTTCTTT. It is translated as CASSGSQGADTEAFF.

Comments on this clonotype: A much larger clone is a single base away; this may be a read error. The chain links TRBV7-3 to TRBJ2-5; D not resolved. V was clipped by 2 bases and J by 11 bases, with 15 bases between them. CDR3 length: 13 amino acids. Germline-derived CDR1 and CDR2 are SGHTA and FQGTGA. CDR3 protein: CASSLPELHEQYF. In DNA, the CDR3 is TGTGCCAGCAGCTTACCAGAACTCCATGAGCAGTACTTC. The whole variable domain, filled in from reference TRBV7-3 and TRBJ2-5, reads GAGVSQTPSNKVTEKGKYVELRCDPISGHTALYWYRQSLGQGPEFLIYFQGTGAADDSGLPNDRFFAVRPEGSVSTLKIQRTERGDSAVYLCASSLPELHEQYFGPGTRLLVL.

The V and J genes are TRBV12-3 or TRBV12-4 and TRBJ2-7; 7 nucleotides align to TRBD1. The CDR3 contains 12 residues. After removal of 7 bases from V and 5 bases from J, the junction contained 5 bases not matched to a gene. The CDR3 reads CASTTGLDEQYF. For the CDR3, the DNA is TGTGCCAGCACGACAGGGTTGGACGAGCAGTACTTC.

A few counts support this clonotype. This chain connects TRBV29-1 to TRBJ2-5, with D perhaps TRBD2 (6 bases). The CDR3 consists of 12 residues. The V gene's germline CDR1 is SQVTM and CDR2 ANQGSEA. V lost 7 bases and J 7 bases, leaving 16 bases between the germline ends. The DNA of the CDR3 is TGCAGCGGTGGGGAGGCCATGGGGACCCAGTACTTC. It specifies CSGGEAMGTQYF.

The sample holds many counts of this clonotype. This chain uses TRBV5-1 with TRBJ2-3; possible D gene TRBD1, 6 bases. There are 14 residues in the CDR3. V was shortened by 7 bases and J by 3 bases, with 15 bases between the two germline ends. Germline V gene sequence: CDR1 SGHRS, CDR2 YFSETQ. The CDR3 DNA reads TGCGCCAGCCGCCAAGGGGGAGAAACAGATACGCAGTATTTT. Its translation: CASRQGGETDTQYF.

In its sample, this clonotype was seen a few times. J is TRBJ1-6 and V is TRBV3-1; D is undetermined. V gave up 1 base and J gave up 7 bases, with 14 bases separating them. This CDR3 comprises 16 residues. Germline CDR1 is LGHDT and CDR2 is YNNKEL (reference sequence). The CDR3, as DNA: TGTGCCAGCAGCCAAGTAGGAGGTCGCGAGAATTCACCCCTCCACTTT. This gives the protein CASSQVGGRENSPLHF.

The chain couples TRBV28 to TRBJ2-5; D remains unclear. The J call is in doubt because the DNA end fits TRBJ2-7 better. The CDR3 length is 9 residues. Germline CDR1 reads MDHEN; CDR2 reads SYDVKM. The CDR3: CARHPEQYF. CDR3 sequence (DNA): TGTGCCAGACACCCCGAGCAGTACTTC.

This clonotype showed up many times. The chain links TRBV6-6 to TRBJ2-1; no definite D call. The CDR3 sequence is 15 residues long. Trimming removed 4 bases at V and 0 bases at J, with 10 bases between. Germline CDR1 reads MNHNY; CDR2 reads SVGAGI (reference sequence). CDR3 nucleotides: TGTGCCAGCAGTTTCTACCGTGGCTCCTACAATGAGCAGTTCTTC. Protein product: CASSFYRGSYNEQFF.

The sample holds many counts of this clonotype. The CDR3 DNA reads TGCAGTGCTAGAGGAAGGACTAGCGGGAGTGTCCCTAAAGCCAAAAACATTCAGTACTTC. This codes for CSARGRTSGSVPKAKNIQYF. V is TRBV20-1 and J is TRBJ2-4, with 13 bases aligning to TRBD2. The CDR3 length is 20 residues. The germline V gene encodes CDR1 DFQATT and CDR2 SNEGSKA (reference sequence). The V gene end was trimmed by 1 base and the J gene end by 0 bases; junction bases not matched to a gene: 12.

The chain is built from TRBV20-1 and TRBJ2-7; TRBD1 matches at 8 bases. The DNA end lines up better with TRBJ2-5; the J call may be wrong. This CDR3 has 14 amino acids. Germline CDR1 and CDR2: DFQATT and SNEGSKA (reference sequence). As DNA, the CDR3 is TGCAGTGCCGAGGACAGGGACTTTAAAGAGACCCAGTACTTC. Its protein is CSAEDRDFKETQYF.

The table lists this clonotype with a count of one. The chain uses TRBV5-1 and TRBJ2-7; D is uncertain. Per the germline V gene, CDR1 is SGHRS and CDR2 is YFSETQ. The V end was cut by 4 bases, the J end by 0 bases, with 8 bases between. The CDR3 contains 13 residues. For the CDR3, the DNA is TGCGCCAGCAGCCCTGATAACTCCTACGAGCAGTACTTC. Residues: CASSPDNSYEQYF.

The rearrangement joins TRBV7-8 to TRBJ1-4; D is perhaps TRBD1 (6 bases). Germline assignment: CDR1 SGHVS and CDR2 FQNEAQ. The CDR3 loop spans 15 amino acids. The V end was cut by 2 bases, the J end by 8 bases, with 15 bases between. Written as DNA, the CDR3 is TGTGCCAGCAGCTTAATCGAGACAGGTGGAGAAAAACTGTTTTTT. The encoded protein is CASSLIETGGEKLFF.

This chain uses TRBV25-1 with TRBJ2-5, with TRBD1 as a possible D gene (6 bases). V shed 3 bases and J shed 3 bases, with 17 bases lying between them. Germline V lookup: CDR1 MGHDK, CDR2 SYGVNS. The CDR3 loop spans 16 amino acids. Here the CDR3 DNA reads TGTGCCAGCAGTGATGGGGGCCGGACTCATAAAGAGACCCAGTACTTC. Protein product: CASSDGGRTHKETQYF. Drawing the rest from reference TRBV25-1 and TRBJ2-5, the complete variable domain is EADIYQTPRYLVIGTGKKITLECSQTMGHDKMYWYQQDPGMELHLIHYSYGVNSTEKGDLSSESTVSRIRTEHFPLTLESARPSHTSQYLCASSDGGRTHKETQYFGPGTRLLVL.

This clonotype appeared a few times. Possible read error: a much larger clone is one base away. This chain connects TRBV20-1 to TRBJ2-7; possible D gene TRBD2, 5 bases. The CDR3 length is 13 residues. Germline V gene lookup returns CDR1 DFQATT and CDR2 SNEGSKA (reference sequence). V dropped 3 bases and J dropped 4 bases, with 13 bases sitting between them. CDR3 loop: CSARSGGLYEQYF. As DNA, the CDR3 is TGCAGTGCTAGGAGCGGTGGACTGTACGAGCAGTACTTC.

About this clonotype itself: Given a much more abundant clone one base away, this may be a read error. The CDR3 is CASSHGSNEQFF. The DNA of the CDR3 is TGTGCCAGCAGCCACGGGAGCAATGAGCAGTTCTTC. The V call is TRBV7-9, the J call TRBJ2-1, with D possibly matching TRBD2 (6 bases). Trimming shortened V by 5 bases and J by 6 bases, and 8 bases separated the two germline ends. Per the germline V gene, CDR1 is SEHNR and CDR2 is FQNEAQ (reference sequence). The CDR3 has 12 amino acids.

The table lists this clonotype with a count of one. A much bigger clone sits one base away, suggesting this may be a read error. The chain joins TRBV21-1 to TRBJ2-1; TRBD1 is taken as the D call from the table, unchecked against the DNA. TRBV21-1 is a pseudogene locus. This CDR3 has 15 residues. CDR3 coding DNA: TGTGCCAGCAGCAAAGGCCCCAGGAGGAACGATGAGCAGTTCTTC. Amino acid sequence: CASSKGPRRNDEQFF.

The gene calls are TRBV20-1 and TRBJ2-3, with D unresolved. Deletions cut 3 bases from V and 3 bases from J, with 13 bases between. Germline V lookup: CDR1 DFQATT, CDR2 SNEGSKA (reference sequence). The CDR3 totals 14 residues. CDR3 coding DNA: TGCAGTGCTAGTCTAGGAGCGATGACAGATACGCAGTATTTT. Translating it yields CSASLGAMTDTQYF.

This clonotype appeared many times. The rearrangement uses TRBV3-1 and TRBJ2-1; D is ambiguous. The CDR3 has 11 residues. V lost 5 bases, J lost 10 bases, and 9 bases lay in between. Germline CDR1 LGHDT, CDR2 YNNKEL (reference sequence). CDR3 nucleotides: TGTGCCAGCAGCTTACGAATGGAGCAGTTCTTC. This translates into CASSLRMEQFF.